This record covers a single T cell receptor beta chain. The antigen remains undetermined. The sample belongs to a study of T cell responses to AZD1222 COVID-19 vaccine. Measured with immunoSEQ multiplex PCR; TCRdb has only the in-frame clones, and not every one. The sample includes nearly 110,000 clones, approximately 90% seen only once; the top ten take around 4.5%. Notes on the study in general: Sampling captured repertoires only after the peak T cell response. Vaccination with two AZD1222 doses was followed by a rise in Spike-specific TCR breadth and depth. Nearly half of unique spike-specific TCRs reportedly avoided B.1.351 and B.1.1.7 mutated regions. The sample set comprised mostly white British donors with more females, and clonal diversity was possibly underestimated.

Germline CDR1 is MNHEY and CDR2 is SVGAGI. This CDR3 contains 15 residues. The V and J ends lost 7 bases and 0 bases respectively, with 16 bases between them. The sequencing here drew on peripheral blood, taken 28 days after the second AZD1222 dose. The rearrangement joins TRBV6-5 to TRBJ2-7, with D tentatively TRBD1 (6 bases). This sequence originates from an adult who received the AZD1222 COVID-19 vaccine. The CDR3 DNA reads TGTGCCAGCAATCCTACAGGGTATTTCTCCTACGAGCAGTACTTC. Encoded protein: CASNPTGYFSYEQYF.